A single sample gave rise to the 29 T cell receptor beta chains below, sequenced in a study of OX40 agonist ivuxolimab in advanced cancers. Sequenced by immunoSEQ multiplex PCR; TCRdb stores in-frame clones only, minus some. The repertoire includes roughly 86,000 clones, around nine tenths of them detected once, and around 0.39% sits in the top ten. The sample here was CD4+ or CD8+ T cells sorted from blood, taken in a trial of the OX40 agonist ivuxolimab. The receptors originated from an adult with an advanced solid tumor such as melanoma, head and neck, liver or kidney cancer.

The chain links TRBV28 to TRBJ1-2; the D gene is possibly TRBD1 (5 bases). V was cut by 4 bases and J by 4 bases, with 10 bases left in between. The germline CDR1 and CDR2 sequences are MDHEN and SYDVKM. The CDR3 runs to 13 residues. The CDR3 nucleotides are TGTGCCAGCAGTTGGGGACTGAGCTATGGCTACACCTTC. Encoded protein: CASSWGLSYGYTF.

As DNA, the CDR3 is TGTGCCAGCAGCCAAGTATTCGCTGAGCAGTATTTT. It is translated as CASSQVFAEQYF. The rearrangement uses TRBV14 and TRBJ2-3, with D uncertain. The V gene lost 1 base and the J gene lost 11 bases, with 10 bases spanning the gap. CDR1 is SGHDN, CDR2 FVKESK, per germline. The CDR3 has 12 residues.

The rearrangement links TRBV5-1 to TRBJ2-3; weak D call: TRBD1 (6 bases). The germline CDR1 and CDR2 sequences are SGHRS and YFSETQ. Trimming removed 2 bases at V and 3 bases at J, with 7 bases between. This CDR3 region has 13 residues. The CDR3 spells CASSFQGTDTQYF. Written as DNA, the CDR3 is TGCGCCAGCAGCTTCCAGGGGACAGATACGCAGTATTTT.

V is TRBV5-5 and J is TRBJ1-2; D is perhaps TRBD1 (5 bases). Trimming stripped 3 bases from V and 1 base from J, with 10 bases between. The V gene's germline CDR1 is SGHKS and CDR2 YYEKEE (reference sequence). The CDR3 extends over 14 amino acids. This CDR3 is CASSWGQGNYGYTF. The CDR3 coding sequence is TGTGCCAGCAGCTGGGGCCAGGGTAACTATGGCTACACCTTC.

The J gene is TRBJ1-1, the V gene TRBV14; D gene unclear. In germline, CDR1 is SGHDN, CDR2 FVKESK. With 1 base removed from V and 1 base from J, the gap between germline ends came to 10 bases. The CDR3 spans 15 residues. The CDR3 sequence: CASSQALGRNTEAFF. CDR3 nucleotides: TGTGCCAGCAGCCAAGCGTTGGGCCGGAACACTGAAGCTTTCTTT.

The chain is built from TRBV7-9 and TRBJ2-7; maybe TRBD1 (5 bases). The CDR3 spans 11 residues. V was clipped by 5 bases and J by 3 bases, with 5 bases between them. Germline V gives CDR1 SEHNR, CDR2 FQNEAQ (reference sequence). This CDR3 reads CASSTGYEQYF. CDR3 in DNA: TGTGCCAGCAGCACAGGCTACGAGCAGTACTTC.

On this clone: Distinct nucleotide sequences in the sample also encode this CDR3. The CDR3 region has the DNA TGTGCCAGCAGCACACAGGGGGCTAGGACTGAAGCTTTCTTT. As protein: CASSTQGARTEAFF. The V call is TRBV7-2, the J call TRBJ1-1, with 9 positions matching TRBD1. With 5 bases clipped from V and 5 bases from J, the junction kept 6 bases outside the gene matches. Germline lookup yields CDR1 SGHTA and CDR2 FQGNSA. The CDR3 runs 14 residues.

The chain uses TRBV6-4 and TRBJ2-1; TRBD2 is a possible D gene (5 bases). With 3 bases removed from V and 0 bases from J, the gap between germline ends came to 9 bases. Germline assignment: CDR1 MRHNA and CDR2 SNTAGT. CDR3 length equals 15 residues. CDR3 sequence reads: CASSEVGSSYNEQFF. In nucleotides, the CDR3 is TGTGCCAGCAGTGAAGTAGGGAGCTCCTACAATGAGCAGTTCTTC.

This chain uses TRBV28 with TRBJ1-3, with a possible D match to TRBD1 (5 bases). CDR1 is MDHEN, CDR2 SYDVKM, per germline. Trimming removed 3 bases at V and 8 bases at J, with 20 bases between. This CDR3 spans 16 amino acids. The CDR3 sequence: CASSFAHRGGADTIYF. The DNA for the CDR3 is TGTGCCAGCAGTTTTGCCCACCGGGGCGGGGCGGACACCATATATTTT.

The genes are TRBV7-7 and TRBJ2-3, with 11 bases aligning to TRBD2. The V and J ends lost 4 bases and 2 bases, in that order; junction bases with no gene match: 2. CDR3 length: 15 amino acids. Germline V CDR1 and CDR2: SSHAT, FNYEAQ (reference sequence). CDR3 DNA sequence: TGTGCCAGCAGCTCGGGACTAGCGGACACAGATACGCAGTATTTT. This translates into CASSSGLADTDTQYF.

The rearrangement links TRBV7-2 to TRBJ2-7; D uncertain. Trimming took off 2 bases at V and 1 base at J, with 9 bases between the two ends. Germline CDR1 is SGHTA and CDR2 is FQGNSA. CDR3 length: 14 residues. The CDR3 loop is CASSLWSGSYEQYF. CDR3 bases: TGTGCCAGCAGCTTATGGTCAGGATCCTACGAGCAGTACTTC.

The J gene is TRBJ2-7, the V gene TRBV28, with 8 bases that match TRBD2. The V and J ends lost 6 bases and 2 bases, in that order; junction bases with no gene match: 9. Germline loops: CDR1 MDHEN, CDR2 SYDVKM. This CDR3 is 15 amino acids long. The DNA of the CDR3 is TGTGCCAGCAGCCCGGGGGTAGCGGGGACCTACGAGCAGTACTTC. Its translation is CASSPGVAGTYEQYF. Based on the CDR3 plus reference TRBV28 and TRBJ2-7, the full variable domain is DVKVTQSSRYLVKRTGEKVFLECVQDMDHENMFWYRQDPGLGLRLIYFSYDVKMKEKGDIPEGYSVSREKKERFSLILESASTNQTSMYLCASSPGVAGTYEQYFGPGTRLTVT.

The sample holds one count of this clone. The V call is TRBV28, the J call TRBJ2-7; TRBD1 aligns across 10 bases. Trimming cost V 7 bases and J 3 bases; bases outside gene matches: 3. Per germline, CDR1 MDHEN and CDR2 SYDVKM. The CDR3 totals 13 residues. The CDR3 DNA is TGTGCCAGCACCGGGACAGGGGTCTACGAGCAGTACTTC. Amino acid sequence: CASTGTGVYEQYF. The entire variable domain, with the rest obtained from reference TRBV28 and TRBJ2-7, is as follows: DVKVTQSSRYLVKRTGEKVFLECVQDMDHENMFWYRQDPGLGLRLIYFSYDVKMKEKGDIPEGYSVSREKKERFSLILESASTNQTSMYLCASTGTGVYEQYFGPGTRLTVT.

The chain joins TRBV19 to TRBJ2-4, with TRBD1 as a possible D gene (6 bases). The CDR3 spans 14 residues. V dropped 9 bases and J dropped 2 bases, with 14 bases sitting between them. Germline CDR1 and CDR2: LNHDA and SQIVND (reference sequence). CDR3 sequence (DNA): TGTGCCAGCAACCGGGACACTACCAAAAACATTCAGTACTTC. This gives the protein CASNRDTTKNIQYF.

The chain carries TRBV28 and TRBJ1-2; 11 bases are a match to TRBD1. Germline CDR1 reads MDHEN; CDR2 reads SYDVKM. The V gene end was trimmed by 5 bases and the J gene end by 5 bases; junction bases not matched to a gene: 10. This CDR3 spans 16 amino acids. DNA of the CDR3: TGTGCCAGCAGTCCGGCCCCAGGACAGGGGGCGTATGGCTACACCTTC. It yields the protein CASSPAPGQGAYGYTF.

V usage is TRBV25-1 and J usage is TRBJ2-1; TRBD1 agrees at 10 bases. V shed 7 bases, J shed 8 bases, and the junction held 11 bases outside the gene matches. This CDR3 has 15 amino acids. The germline CDR1 and CDR2 sequences are MGHDK and SYGVNS. CDR3 in DNA: TGTGCCAGCACCCGGGGACAGGGGAGCAAGGATGAGCAGTTCTTC. This gives the protein CASTRGQGSKDEQFF.

The chain carries TRBV5-1 and TRBJ1-2; a possible D gene is TRBD1 (5 bases). Trimming shortened V by 0 bases and J by 5 bases, and 14 bases separated the two germline ends. This CDR3 region has 15 residues. CDR1 is SGHRS and CDR2 is YFSETQ in the germline V gene. CDR3 DNA: TGCGCCAGCAGCTTGGGGCCCGACAGCGGGTATGGCTACACCTTC. Translation gives CASSLGPDSGYGYTF.

The CDR3 DNA follows: TGTGCCAGCAGCTTGAGTGTCACTGATACGCAGTATTTT. Translating it yields CASSLSVTDTQYF. The chain links TRBV7-8 to TRBJ2-3; D gene unclear. V was cut by 3 bases and J by 6 bases, with 10 bases left in between. The germline V gene has CDR1 SGHVS and CDR2 FQNEAQ. CDR3 length equals 13 residues.

This chain uses TRBV6-4 with TRBJ2-3; no definite D call. Trimming took 3 bases from V and 0 from J, leaving 7 bases between them. The CDR3 runs to 14 residues. Looked up from germline, CDR1 is MRHNA and CDR2 is SNTAGT. CDR3: CASSEFASTDTQYF. The CDR3 DNA reads as TGTGCCAGCAGTGAGTTCGCTAGCACAGATACGCAGTATTTT.

The chain joins TRBV6-1 to TRBJ1-2; 9 bases are shared with TRBD1. CDR1 and CDR2 from the germline V gene are MNHNS and SASEGT. After removal of 6 bases from V and 7 bases from J, the junction contained 6 bases not matched to a gene. The CDR3 length is 13 residues. DNA of the CDR3: TGTGCCAGCAGACTCACAGGGGGCTTTGGCTACACCTTC. It translates to CASRLTGGFGYTF.

The chain uses TRBV4-1 and TRBJ2-1; 7 bases line up with TRBD2. The germline CDR1 and CDR2 sequences are MGHRA and YSYEKL. The CDR3 length is 15 residues. The V gene end was trimmed by 0 bases and the J gene end by 12 bases; junction bases not matched to a gene: 11. The CDR3 protein is CASSQDTGGVIRQFF. CDR3 nucleotide sequence: TGCGCCAGCAGCCAAGATACGGGGGGAGTAATAAGGCAGTTCTTC.

V is TRBV5-6 and J is TRBJ2-3, with 11 positions matching TRBD2. The CDR3 contains 16 residues. Germline values: CDR1 SGHDT, CDR2 YYEEEE. The V segment lost 2 bases and the J segment 1 base; nucleotides outside the gene matches: 3. CDR3 amino acids: CASSFGTSGRTDTQYF. The CDR3 bases are TGTGCCAGCAGCTTTGGGACTAGCGGACGCACAGATACGCAGTATTTT.

The CDR3 coding sequence is TGTGCCAGCAGCTTAGATCTGAATACGCAGTATTTT. Amino acids: CASSLDLNTQYF. This chain joins TRBV11-2 and TRBJ2-3; D unclear. The CDR3 sequence is 12 residues long. Trimming took off 0 bases at V and 7 bases at J, with 5 bases between the two ends. Germline lookup yields CDR1 SGHAT and CDR2 FQNNGV.

The chain has TRBV5-1 and TRBJ2-1; TRBD2 matches 7 bases. CDR1 SGHRS and CDR2 YFSETQ come from the germline V gene. The CDR3 extends over 15 amino acids. V shed 4 bases, J shed 1 base, and the junction held 5 bases outside the gene matches. The CDR3 protein is CASSQSGNSYNEQFF. CDR3 sequence (DNA): TGCGCCAGCAGCCAGAGCGGGAATTCCTACAATGAGCAGTTCTTC.

The chain is built from TRBV2 and TRBJ1-1; weak D call: TRBD1 (5 bases). Germline-derived CDR1 and CDR2 are SNHLY and FYNNEI. This CDR3 is 13 amino acids long. V was cut by 7 bases and J by 4 bases, with 13 bases left in between. In nucleotides, the CDR3 is TGTGCCAGCAATAGGGACGGGGGCACTGAAGCTTTCTTT. Translation gives CASNRDGGTEAFF.

The count of this clone is one. The chain couples TRBV9 to TRBJ1-1; possible D gene TRBD1, 5 bases. Germline CDR1 is SGDLS and CDR2 is YYNGEE. V shed 4 bases and J shed 5 bases, with 21 bases lying between them. The CDR3 sequence is 16 residues long. Written as DNA, the CDR3 is TGTGCCAGCAGCCTAGGGGCAGGCGGAGAGGAAACTGAAGCTTTCTTT. Its translation is CASSLGAGGEETEAFF.

V and J are TRBV4-1 and TRBJ2-5, with 12 bases matching TRBD2. The CDR3 extends over 18 amino acids. From germline, CDR1 is MGHRA and CDR2 YSYEKL. V was pared by 0 bases and J by 5 bases, with 10 bases of the junction left unmatched. The CDR3 nucleotides are TGCGCCAGCAGCCAAGATGGGGCTAGCGGGAGGGCCCGGGAGACCCAGTACTTC. Residues: CASSQDGASGRARETQYF.

The CDR3 nucleotides are TGTGCCAGCAGTAGAGGGGCGGAGGGCTATGGCTACACCTTC. Amino acids: CASSRGAEGYGYTF. The chain combines TRBV27 with TRBJ1-2; tentative D call: TRBD1 (5 bases). V lost 5 bases to trimming and J lost 4 bases, with 14 bases between them. Per the germline V gene, CDR1 is MNHEY and CDR2 is SMNVEV (reference sequence). The CDR3 spans 14 residues.

The chain uses TRBV28 and TRBJ2-7; 8 bases agree with TRBD2. CDR3 length equals 15 residues. Germline values: CDR1 MDHEN, CDR2 SYDVKM. V shed 4 bases and J 3 bases; nucleotides not matched to a gene: 8. The CDR3 DNA follows: TGTGCCAGCAGTTCCTTAGCGGGATCCCTCTACGAGCAGTACTTC. Protein: CASSSLAGSLYEQYF.